These T cell receptor beta chains were read from a single sample in a study of PD-1 blockade in classical Hodgkin lymphoma. The method was immunoSEQ multiplex PCR; TCRdb's version includes in-frame clones alone and lacks a portion of them. The sample records 30,000 to 35,000 clones, around 90% being singletons. This material consisted of CD4+ T cells from blood, taken at baseline. The origin of the receptors is a human donor with classical Hodgkin lymphoma. Each CDR3 is given with its conserved first and last residue. Each record gives: J gene, clone size, D gene, V gene, CDR3 protein, CDR3 DNA. A D gene is named only where the DNA matches it firmly. Size is omitted from some rows. Given values are once, few, many or a class for expanded clones.

J gene: TRBJ2-3
clone size: NA
D gene: NA
V gene: TRBV10-3
CDR3 protein: CAISVSTDTQYF
CDR3 DNA: TGTGCCATCAGTGTCAGCACAGATACGCAGTATTTT

J gene: TRBJ1-3
clone size: NA
D gene: NA
V gene: TRBV7-8
CDR3 protein: CASSLAPGLQTSGNTIYF
CDR3 DNA: TGTGCCAGCAGCTTAGCTCCCGGCCTACAAACATCGGGAAACACCATATATTTT

J gene: TRBJ2-6
clone size: NA
D gene: NA
V gene: TRBV28
CDR3 protein: CASGVFVGANVLTF
CDR3 DNA: TGTGCCAGCGGGGTTTTTGTAGGGGCCAACGTCCTGACTTTC

J gene: TRBJ2-2
clone size: once
D gene: NA
V gene: TRBV18
CDR3 protein: CASSPRLVLGTGELFF
CDR3 DNA: TGTGCCAGCTCACCAAGACTAGTCTTGGGCACCGGGGAGCTGTTTTTT

J gene: TRBJ1-1
clone size: few
D gene: NA
V gene: TRBV18
CDR3 protein: CASSPDTEAFF
CDR3 DNA: TGTGCCAGCTCACCGGACACTGAAGCTTTCTTT

J gene: TRBJ2-1
clone size: NA
D gene: NA
V gene: TRBV2
CDR3 protein: CASSESRLLSYNEQFF
CDR3 DNA: TGTGCCAGCAGTGAGTCCCGCTTACTATCCTACAATGAGCAGTTCTTC

J gene: TRBJ2-1
clone size: NA
D gene: TRBD1
V gene: TRBV5-1
CDR3 protein: CASSPDRVVYNEQFF
CDR3 DNA: TGCGCCAGCAGCCCGGACAGGGTGGTCTACAATGAGCAGTTCTTC

J gene: TRBJ1-5
clone size: NA
D gene: NA
V gene: TRBV27
CDR3 protein: CASSLLGSQPQHF
CDR3 DNA: TGTGCCAGCAGTTTATTGGGGAGTCAGCCCCAGCATTTT

J gene: TRBJ1-4
clone size: NA
D gene: TRBD1
V gene: TRBV7-9
CDR3 protein: CASREQGWNEKLFF
CDR3 DNA: TGTGCCAGCAGAGAACAGGGGTGGAATGAAAAACTGTTTTTT

J gene: TRBJ2-7
clone size: NA
D gene: TRBD2
V gene: TRBV2
CDR3 protein: CASSKGGLDEQYF
CDR3 DNA: TGTGCCAGCAGTAAGGGAGGGTTGGACGAGCAGTACTTC

J gene: TRBJ2-3
clone size: NA
D gene: NA
V gene: TRBV25-1
CDR3 protein: CASSEEWTDTQYF
CDR3 DNA: TGTGCCAGCAGTGAAGAGTGGACAGATACGCAGTATTTT

J gene: TRBJ2-7
clone size: NA
D gene: NA
V gene: TRBV7-8
CDR3 protein: CASSLEGLGYHEQYF
CDR3 DNA: TGTGCCAGCAGCTTAGAAGGTCTAGGGTACCACGAGCAGTACTTC

J gene: TRBJ1-3
clone size: once
D gene: NA
V gene: TRBV12-2
CDR3 protein: CASRSSWGDSPLSSGNTIYF
CDR3 DNA: TGTGCAAGTCGCTCCTCCTGGGGGGACAGCCCGCTTAGCTCTGGAAACACCATATATTTT

J gene: TRBJ1-5
clone size: NA
D gene: NA
V gene: TRBV11-2
CDR3 protein: CASSSRRRITTFNQPQHF
CDR3 DNA: TGTGCCAGCAGCTCCAGGCGGAGGATTACAACTTTCAATCAGCCCCAGCATTTT

J gene: TRBJ2-6
clone size: NA
D gene: NA
V gene: TRBV5-6
CDR3 protein: CASSIGSGANVLTF
CDR3 DNA: TGTGCCAGCAGCATAGGGTCTGGGGCCAACGTCCTGACTTTC

J gene: TRBJ2-1
clone size: NA
D gene: NA
V gene: TRBV7-8
CDR3 protein: CASSLAFWTYNEQFF
CDR3 DNA: TGTGCCAGCAGCTTAGCGTTCTGGACCTACAATGAGCAGTTCTTC